These 20 T cell receptor beta chains came from one sample sequenced in a study of cytomegalovirus exposure and HLA in healthy donors. The PCR used 60 Vbeta and 13 Jbeta primers. Sequenced by immunoSEQ multiplex PCR; TCRdb stores in-frame clones only, minus some. The table records over 250,000 clones, 75% to 90% of them present only once. Sequencing input: PBMCs. The receptors come from a man aged 35-49 years in good health and CMV-seropositive.

The chain joins TRBV2 to TRBJ2-5; 7 positions match TRBD1. Trimming at V came to 8 bases and at J to 3 bases, leaving 3 bases not matched to a gene. From germline, CDR1 is SNHLY and CDR2 FYNNEI. The CDR3 runs 12 residues. As DNA, the CDR3 is TGTGCCAGCGAGGGGACAGAAGAGACCCAGTACTTC. It is translated as CASEGTEETQYF.

To note about this clone: This specimen includes other DNA sequences encoding the same CDR3. The rearrangement uses TRBV28 and TRBJ2-7; no definite D call. V was cut by 5 bases and J by 1 base, with 9 bases left in between. Germline CDR1 reads MDHEN; CDR2 reads SYDVKM. The CDR3 is 13 residues long. CDR3 sequence reads: CASSPRLSYEQYF. The CDR3 DNA reads as TGTGCCAGCAGTCCTCGACTGTCCTACGAGCAGTACTTC.

V gene TRBV7-9 combines with J gene TRBJ1-1; weak D call: TRBD1 (6 bases). The CDR3 runs to 15 residues. Trimming pared 4 bases from V and 1 base from J, leaving 13 bases between. CDR1 and CDR2 (germline): SEHNR, FQNEAQ (reference sequence). This CDR3 is CASSSARTANTEAFF. The CDR3 DNA is TGTGCCAGCAGCTCCGCTCGGACAGCGAACACTGAAGCTTTCTTT. Looking up the rest from reference TRBV7-9 and TRBJ1-1 gives the full variable domain: DTGVSQNPRHKITKRGQNVTFRCDPISEHNRLYWYRQTLGQGPEFLTYFQNEAQLEKSRLLSDRFSAERPKGSFSTLEIQRTEQGDSAMYLCASSSARTANTEAFFGQGTRLTVV.

V is TRBV4-3 and J is TRBJ2-7; TRBD2 aligns across 12 bases. The CDR3 has 18 residues. Germline lookup yields CDR1 LGHNA and CDR2 YSLEER. Trimming removed 0 bases from V and 3 bases from J; junction bases left unmatched: 9. The CDR3 DNA reads as TGCGCCAGCAGCCAAGATCTAGCGGGAGGGCCCGGGGGCTACGAGCAGTACTTC. It specifies CASSQDLAGGPGGYEQYF.

The rearrangement uses TRBV5-1 and TRBJ2-7; D may be TRBD2 (6 bases). V lost 0 bases and J 6 bases, leaving 10 bases between the germline ends. CDR3 length: 13 residues. CDR1 SGHRS and CDR2 YFSETQ come from the germline V gene. The CDR3 sequence is CASSLERVREQYF. DNA of the CDR3: TGCGCCAGCAGCTTGGAGCGGGTTCGCGAGCAGTACTTC. Drawing the rest from reference TRBV5-1 and TRBJ2-7, the complete variable domain is KAGVTQTPRYLIKTRGQQVTLSCSPISGHRSVSWYQQTPGQGLQFLFEYFSETQRNKGNFPGRFSGRQFSNSRSEMNVSTLELGDSALYLCASSLERVREQYFGPGTRLTVT.

The V gene is TRBV19, the J gene TRBJ2-7; TRBD2 aligns across 7 bases. Germline CDR1 LNHDA, CDR2 SQIVND (reference sequence). Trimming at V came to 2 bases and at J to 3 bases, leaving 4 bases not matched to a gene. This CDR3 region has 14 residues. CDR3 nucleotide sequence: TGTGCCAGTAGTATAAGCCTAGCGGACTACGAGCAGTACTTC. The encoded protein is CASSISLADYEQYF. The whole variable domain, remainder taken from reference TRBV19 and TRBJ2-7, is DGGITQSPKYLFRKEGQNVTLSCEQNLNHDAMYWYRQDPGQGLRLIYYSQIVNDFQKGDIAEGYSVSREKKESFPLTVTSAQKNPTAFYLCASSISLADYEQYFGPGTRLTVT.

The CDR3: CASRGIGGRQPYEQYF. The CDR3 nucleotides read TGTGCCAGCAGGGGGATTGGCGGGAGGCAACCCTACGAGCAGTACTTC. The chain links TRBV28 to TRBJ2-7; 8 nucleotides match TRBD2. The CDR3 is 16 amino acids. Trimming took 6 bases from V and 2 from J; bases not matched to a gene: 12. Germline V gene lookup returns CDR1 MDHEN and CDR2 SYDVKM.

The V gene is TRBV7-9, the J gene TRBJ2-1; perhaps TRBD1 as D (5 bases). This CDR3 is built from 16 residues. Germline CDR1 and CDR2: SEHNR and FQNEAQ (reference sequence). Between the trimmed V and J ends, which lost 6 bases and 4 bases, there was a span of 19 bases. CDR3 sequence: CASRLEGQGWYNEQFF. The CDR3 DNA is TGTGCCAGCAGGTTGGAAGGGCAGGGTTGGTACAATGAGCAGTTCTTC.

V gene TRBV7-9 combines with J gene TRBJ2-7; D might be TRBD1 (5 bases). This CDR3 region has 13 residues. V was clipped by 6 bases and J by 1 base, with 10 bases between them. Looked up from germline, CDR1 is SEHNR and CDR2 is FQNEAQ (reference sequence). In DNA, the CDR3 is TGTGCCAGCAGACACAGGAGTTCCTACGAGCAGTACTTC. This translates into CASRHRSSYEQYF.

Here the CDR3 reads CASSRASSYNEQFF. The CDR3 nucleotides read TGTGCCAGTAGCAGGGCCAGCTCCTACAATGAGCAGTTCTTC. The genes are TRBV19 and TRBJ2-1, with a possible D match to TRBD1 (5 bases). V dropped 6 bases and J dropped 0 bases, with 9 bases sitting between them. The CDR3 totals 14 residues. The germline V gene has CDR1 LNHDA and CDR2 SQIVND (reference sequence).

The V call is TRBV28, the J call TRBJ1-6, with TRBD1 as a possible D gene (6 bases). V lost 6 bases and J 7 bases, leaving 16 bases between the germline ends. The CDR3 is 15 amino acids. The germline V gene has CDR1 MDHEN and CDR2 SYDVKM. The CDR3 bases are TGTGCCAGCAGCCTGACCGTACAGGGCAATTCACCCCTCCACTTT. It specifies CASSLTVQGNSPLHF. Combining the CDR3 with reference TRBV28 and TRBJ1-6 gives the whole variable domain DVKVTQSSRYLVKRTGEKVFLECVQDMDHENMFWYRQDPGLGLRLIYFSYDVKMKEKGDIPEGYSVSREKKERFSLILESASTNQTSMYLCASSLTVQGNSPLHFGNGTRLTVT.

This clone was seen only a few times. The CDR3 reads CASSVGREAFF. The CDR3 bases are TGCGCCAGCAGTGTGGGCAGGGAAGCTTTCTTT. The chain is built from TRBV10-2 and TRBJ1-1; D is unresolved. Germline CDR1 and CDR2: WSHSY and SAAADI. The CDR3 has 11 residues. V lost 4 bases and J 8 bases, leaving 8 bases between the germline ends.

V and J are TRBV19 and TRBJ2-7, with 11 bases that match TRBD1. CDR1 is LNHDA, CDR2 SQIVND, per germline (reference sequence). The CDR3 is made up of 16 amino acids. With 1 base clipped from V and 5 bases from J, the junction kept 7 bases outside the gene matches. The CDR3 loop is CASSIAGQGVRHEQYF. In DNA form, the CDR3 reads TGTGCCAGTAGTATAGCGGGACAGGGGGTTCGACACGAGCAGTACTTC.

The rearrangement uses TRBV7-6 and TRBJ2-7; 7 positions match TRBD1. Germline loops: CDR1 SGHVS, CDR2 FNYEAQ. The CDR3 runs to 15 residues. Trimming at V came to 5 bases and at J to 4 bases, leaving 11 bases not matched to a gene. CDR3 coding DNA: TGTGCCAGCAGCCCAGAACCGGGACAGCCATACGAGCAGTACTTC. This sequence encodes CASSPEPGQPYEQYF. The full variable domain, rest sourced from reference TRBV7-6 and TRBJ2-7, is GAGVSQSPRYKVTKRGQDVALRCDPISGHVSLYWYRQALGQGPEFLTYFNYEAQQDKSGLPNDRFSAERPEGSISTLTIQRTEQRDSAMYRCASSPEPGQPYEQYFGPGTRLTVT.

The chain joins TRBV28 to TRBJ2-7, with 11 nucleotides matching TRBD2. The CDR3 has 15 amino acids. Germline-derived CDR1 and CDR2 are MDHEN and SYDVKM. Losses at the gene ends were 7 bases for V and 1 base for J; bases not matched to a gene: 6. CDR3 nucleotide sequence: TGTGCCAGCAAGAGGGGACTAGCGGCTTCCTACGAGCAGTACTTC. Translated, it gives CASKRGLAASYEQYF.

The chain is built from TRBV28 and TRBJ1-6; possibly TRBD1 for D (5 bases). The CDR3 runs 14 residues. Germline values: CDR1 MDHEN, CDR2 SYDVKM. The V end was cut by 3 bases, the J end by 4 bases, with 7 bases between. The CDR3: CASSFAGYNSPLHF. In nucleotides, the CDR3 is TGTGCCAGCAGTTTTGCAGGGTATAATTCACCCCTCCACTTT.

J is TRBJ2-1 and V is TRBV5-1; 11 bases are a match to TRBD1. The CDR3 has 16 residues. Germline V lookup: CDR1 SGHRS, CDR2 YFSETQ. With V trimmed by 1 base and J by 3 bases, 3 bases remained unmatched. The CDR3 here is CASSLTGTGGYNEQFF. The CDR3 coding sequence is TGCGCCAGCAGCTTGACCGGGACAGGGGGCTACAATGAGCAGTTCTTC.

Concerning this clone itself: The identical CDR3 is also encoded by other nucleotide sequences in the sample. The chain joins TRBV7-9 to TRBJ1-1, with 8 bases identical to TRBD1. Losses at the gene ends were 3 bases for V and 3 bases for J; bases not matched to a gene: 6. The CDR3 covers 15 residues. The V gene's germline CDR1 is SEHNR and CDR2 FQNEAQ (reference sequence). This CDR3 is CASSLGRGLDTEAFF. The DNA of the CDR3 is TGTGCCAGCAGCTTGGGCAGGGGGCTGGACACTGAAGCTTTCTTT.

The chain carries TRBV5-6 and TRBJ2-3, with 13 nucleotides matching TRBD2. Germline V lookup: CDR1 SGHDT, CDR2 YYEEEE. This CDR3 comprises 16 residues. The ends lost 2 bases at V and 6 bases at J; junction bases unmatched: 6. The CDR3 sequence: CASSFGLAGVTDTQYF. The CDR3 nucleotides are TGTGCCAGCAGCTTTGGACTAGCGGGGGTCACGGATACGCAGTATTTT.

This chain uses TRBV27 with TRBJ1-5, with D tentatively TRBD1 (6 bases). The V end lost 6 bases, the J end lost 5 bases, and 8 bases lay between the germline ends. This CDR3 has 12 residues. CDR1 and CDR2 from the germline V gene are MNHEY and SMNVEV (reference sequence). CDR3 amino acids: CASSHRDQPQHF. Written as DNA, the CDR3 is TGTGCCAGCAGCCACAGGGATCAGCCCCAGCATTTT.